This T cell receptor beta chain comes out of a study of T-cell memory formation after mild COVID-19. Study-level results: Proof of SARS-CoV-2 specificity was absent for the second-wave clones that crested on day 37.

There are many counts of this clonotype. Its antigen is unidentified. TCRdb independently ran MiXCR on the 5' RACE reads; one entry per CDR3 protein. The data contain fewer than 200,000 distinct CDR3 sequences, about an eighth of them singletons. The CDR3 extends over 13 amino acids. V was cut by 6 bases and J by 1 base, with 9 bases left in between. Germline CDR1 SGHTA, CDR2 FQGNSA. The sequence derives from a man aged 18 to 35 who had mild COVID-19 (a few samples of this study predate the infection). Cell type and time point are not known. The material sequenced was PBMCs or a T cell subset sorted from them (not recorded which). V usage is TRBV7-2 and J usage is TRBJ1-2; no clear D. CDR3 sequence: CASRDRFNYGYTF. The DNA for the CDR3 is TGTGCCAGCAGGGATCGTTTTAACTATGGCTACACCTTC. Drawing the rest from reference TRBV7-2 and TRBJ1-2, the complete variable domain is GAGVSQSPSNKVTEKGKDVELRCDPISGHTALYWYRQSLGQGLEFLIYFQGNSAPDKSGLPSDRFSAERTGGSVSTLTIQRTQQEDSAVYLCASRDRFNYGYTFGSGTRLTVV.